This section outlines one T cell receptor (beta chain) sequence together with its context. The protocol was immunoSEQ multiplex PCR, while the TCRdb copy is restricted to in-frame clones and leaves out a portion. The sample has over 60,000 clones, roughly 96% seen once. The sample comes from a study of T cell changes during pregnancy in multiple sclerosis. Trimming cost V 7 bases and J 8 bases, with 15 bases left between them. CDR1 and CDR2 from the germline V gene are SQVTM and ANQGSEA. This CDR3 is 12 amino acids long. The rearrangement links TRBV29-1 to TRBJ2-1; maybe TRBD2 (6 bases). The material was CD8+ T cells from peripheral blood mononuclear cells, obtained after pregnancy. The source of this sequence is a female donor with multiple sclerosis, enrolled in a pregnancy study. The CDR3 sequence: CSARGLTHEQFF. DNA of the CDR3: TGCAGCGCCCGAGGACTAACCCATGAGCAGTTCTTC.